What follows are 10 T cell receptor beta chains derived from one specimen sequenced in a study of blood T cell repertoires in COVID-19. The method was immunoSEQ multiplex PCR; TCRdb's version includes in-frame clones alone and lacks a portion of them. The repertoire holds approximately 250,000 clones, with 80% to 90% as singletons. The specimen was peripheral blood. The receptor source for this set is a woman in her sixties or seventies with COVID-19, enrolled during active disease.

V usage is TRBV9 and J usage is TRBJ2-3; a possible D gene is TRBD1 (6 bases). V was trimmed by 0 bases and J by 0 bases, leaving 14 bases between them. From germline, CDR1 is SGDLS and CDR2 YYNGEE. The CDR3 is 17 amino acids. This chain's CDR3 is CASSVVGDTASTDTQYF. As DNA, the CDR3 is TGTGCCAGCAGCGTAGTTGGGGACACCGCTAGCACAGATACGCAGTATTTT.

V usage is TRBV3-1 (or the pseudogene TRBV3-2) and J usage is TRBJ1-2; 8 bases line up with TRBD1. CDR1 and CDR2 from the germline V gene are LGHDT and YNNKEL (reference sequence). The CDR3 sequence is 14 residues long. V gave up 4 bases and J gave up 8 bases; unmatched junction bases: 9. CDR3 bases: TGTGCCAGCAGCCTAGGACAGGGTACGAGGGGCTACACCTTC. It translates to CASSLGQGTRGYTF.

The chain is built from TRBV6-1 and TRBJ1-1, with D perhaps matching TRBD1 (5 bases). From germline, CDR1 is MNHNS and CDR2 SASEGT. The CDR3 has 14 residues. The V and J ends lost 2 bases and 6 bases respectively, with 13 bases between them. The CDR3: CASSERWRGAEAFF. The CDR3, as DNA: TGTGCCAGCAGTGAACGGTGGAGGGGCGCTGAAGCTTTCTTT.

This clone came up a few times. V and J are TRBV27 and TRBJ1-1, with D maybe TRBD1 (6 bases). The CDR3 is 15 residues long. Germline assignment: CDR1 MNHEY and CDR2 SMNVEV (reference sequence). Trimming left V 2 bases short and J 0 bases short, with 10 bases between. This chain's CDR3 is CASSLKGHLNTEAFF. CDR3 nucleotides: TGTGCCAGCAGTTTAAAGGGACACCTGAACACTGAAGCTTTCTTT.

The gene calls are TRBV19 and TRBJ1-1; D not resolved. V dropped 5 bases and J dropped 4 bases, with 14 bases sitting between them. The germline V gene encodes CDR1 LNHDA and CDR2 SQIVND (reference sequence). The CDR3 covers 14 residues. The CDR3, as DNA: TGTGCCAGTAGTGCGCGACAAGGACTCACTGAAGCTTTCTTT. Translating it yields CASSARQGLTEAFF.

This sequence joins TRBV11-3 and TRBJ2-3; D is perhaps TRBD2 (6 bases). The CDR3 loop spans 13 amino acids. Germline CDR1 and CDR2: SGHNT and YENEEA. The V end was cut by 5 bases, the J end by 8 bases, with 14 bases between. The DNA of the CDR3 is TGTGCCAGCAGCCTTCCCGGCGGGGTTACGCAGTATTTT. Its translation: CASSLPGGVTQYF. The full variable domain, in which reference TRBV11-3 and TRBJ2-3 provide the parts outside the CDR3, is EAGVVQSPRYKIIEKKQPVAFWCNPISGHNTLYWYLQNLGQGPELLIRYENEEAVDDSQLPKDRFSAERLKGVDSTLKIQPAELGDSAVYLCASSLPGGVTQYFGPGTRLTVL.

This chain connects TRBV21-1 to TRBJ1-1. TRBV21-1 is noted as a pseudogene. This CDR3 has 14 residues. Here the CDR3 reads CASSKSRENTEAFF. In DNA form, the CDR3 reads TGTGCCAGCAGCAAATCGCGTGAGAACACTGAAGCTTTCTTT.

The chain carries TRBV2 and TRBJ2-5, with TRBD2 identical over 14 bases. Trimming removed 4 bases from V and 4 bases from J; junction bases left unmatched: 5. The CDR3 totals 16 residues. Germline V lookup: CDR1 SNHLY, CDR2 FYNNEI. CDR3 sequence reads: CASSAGTSGSRETQYF. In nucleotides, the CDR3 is TGTGCCAGCAGTGCCGGGACTAGCGGGAGTAGAGAGACCCAGTACTTC.

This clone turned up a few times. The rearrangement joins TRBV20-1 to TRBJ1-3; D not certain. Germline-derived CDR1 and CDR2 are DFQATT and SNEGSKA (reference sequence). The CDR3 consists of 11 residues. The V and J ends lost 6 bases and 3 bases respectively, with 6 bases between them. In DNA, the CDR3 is TGCAGTGCGTCAAATGGAAACACCATATATTTT. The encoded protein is CSASNGNTIYF.

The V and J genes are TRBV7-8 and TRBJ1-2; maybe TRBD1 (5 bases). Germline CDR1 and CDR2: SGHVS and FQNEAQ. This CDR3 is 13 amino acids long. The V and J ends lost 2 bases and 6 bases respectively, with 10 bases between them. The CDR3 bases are TGTGCCAGCAGCTTACCAGGGCTGGATGGCTACACCTTC. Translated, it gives CASSLPGLDGYTF.